One and the same sample provided the 21 T cell receptor beta chains below, sequenced in a study of T-cell memory formation after mild COVID-19. From the 5' RACE reads, TCRdb called clonotypes with MiXCR, one entry per CDR3 protein. This repertoire shows about 340,000 distinct CDR3 sequences, over 10% found once; its top ten account for over 20%. The sequencing sample was made of PBMCs or a T cell subset sorted from them (not recorded which). These receptors were taken from a man aged 18 to 35 who had mild COVID-19 (a few samples of this study predate the infection). Cell type and time point are not known.

The chain couples TRBV7-2 to TRBJ1-3; D unresolved. V lost 5 bases and J 4 bases, leaving 15 bases between the germline ends. Germline V gene sequence: CDR1 SGHTA, CDR2 FQGNSA. The CDR3 is 15 residues long. The CDR3 DNA reads TGTGCCAGCAGCCGCGACGCGAGGGCGGGAAACACCATATATTTT. Its protein product is CASSRDARAGNTIYF.

In its sample, this clonotype was seen a few times. The V gene is TRBV28, the J gene TRBJ2-7; D uncertain. Trimming left V 5 bases short and J 2 bases short, with 16 bases between. The germline V gene encodes CDR1 MDHEN and CDR2 SYDVKM. The CDR3 consists of 15 residues. The CDR3 sequence: CASSPTGSRAYEQYV. CDR3 sequence (DNA): TGTGCCAGCAGTCCTACTGGCTCCAGAGCCTACGAGCAGTACGTC.

J is TRBJ1-1 and V is TRBV12-3 or TRBV12-4; 8 positions match TRBD1. V shed 5 bases, J shed 4 bases, and the junction held 12 bases outside the gene matches. The CDR3 contains 16 residues. CDR3 DNA sequence: TGTGCCAGCAGTCCGAACAGGGGGGGAAGAGGCACTGAAGCTTTCTTT. It is translated as CASSPNRGGRGTEAFF.

V is TRBV6-6 and J is TRBJ1-2; D is undetermined. V dropped 5 bases and J dropped 7 bases, with 5 bases sitting between them. Looked up from germline, CDR1 is MNHNY and CDR2 is SVGAGI (reference sequence). The CDR3 loop spans 10 amino acids. CDR3 region: CASSMGGYTF. In nucleotides, the CDR3 is TGTGCCAGCAGTATGGGTGGCTACACCTTC.

At least ten counts were recorded for this clonotype. The rearrangement links TRBV15 to TRBJ2-1; no definite D call. The CDR3 loop spans 13 amino acids. The V and J ends lost 5 bases and 8 bases respectively, with 13 bases between them. CDR1 and CDR2 from the germline V gene are LNHNV and YYDKDF (reference sequence). The CDR3 protein is CATSANVRDEQFF. In DNA form, the CDR3 reads TGTGCCACCAGCGCCAACGTCAGAGATGAGCAGTTCTTC.

The chain carries TRBV12-3 or TRBV12-4 and TRBJ2-7; D is perhaps TRBD1 (6 bases). Trimming took 11 bases from V and 4 from J, leaving 36 bases between them. The CDR3 is 19 residues long. The DNA for the CDR3 is TGTGCCCCTGGGTCCCACGTGGGCGGCCCGGGACACCTATTGTACGAGCAGTACGTC. Encoded protein: CAPGSHVGGPGHLLYEQYV.

This clonotype showed up just a few times. The chain recombines TRBV29-1 with TRBJ2-2; TRBD2 aligns across 8 bases. The CDR3 is 15 amino acids. Germline lookup yields CDR1 SQVTM and CDR2 ANQGSEA. V dropped 1 base and J dropped 5; count of bases not matched to a gene: 6. The CDR3, as DNA: TGCAGCGTTGAAGGCAGCGGGGGAGATACCGGGGAGCTGTTTTTT. Encoded protein: CSVEGSGGDTGELFF.

The rearrangement uses TRBV4-1 and TRBJ1-4; D may be TRBD1 (6 bases). The V gene lost 2 bases and the J gene lost 6 bases, with 13 bases spanning the gap. The CDR3 covers 15 residues. Germline V CDR1 and CDR2: MGHRA, YSYEKL. CDR3 sequence (DNA): TGCGCCAGCAGCCAACATCAGGGGTTTTATGAAAAACTGTTTTTT. Its translation is CASSQHQGFYEKLFF.

This clonotype was counted only a few times. The genes are TRBV6-2 or TRBV6-3 and TRBJ1-5, with D possibly being TRBD1 (5 bases). This CDR3 contains 15 residues. V was cut by 7 bases and J by 6 bases, with 19 bases left in between. Germline loops: CDR1 MNHEY, CDR2 SVGEGT. CDR3 residues: CASIRAPGEFQPQHF. The CDR3 DNA follows: TGTGCCAGCATTCGGGCTCCGGGGGAATTTCAGCCCCAGCATTTT.

This clonotype was counted ten times or more. The V and J genes are TRBV24-1 and TRBJ1-2, with 8 nucleotides matching TRBD1. Germline V CDR1 and CDR2: KGHDR, SFDVKD. The length of the CDR3 is 15 residues. Trimming cost V 7 bases and J 6 bases; bases outside gene matches: 12. This chain's CDR3 is CATSAGTGTVDGYTF. Written as DNA, the CDR3 is TGTGCCACCAGCGCCGGGACAGGCACTGTCGATGGCTACACCTTC.

This chain connects TRBV4-2 to TRBJ1-2; the D is unclear. This CDR3 is 19 amino acids long. Germline-derived CDR1 and CDR2 are LGHNA and YNFKEQ. V lost 0 bases, J lost 4 bases, and 24 bases lay in between. The CDR3 spells CASSQDLQQALRGGYGYTF. DNA for the CDR3: TGTGCCAGCAGCCAAGATCTTCAGCAGGCGTTACGGGGTGGCTATGGCTACACCTTC.

This clonotype was seen more than once but under ten times. V usage is TRBV29-1 and J usage is TRBJ2-3; TRBD2 matches 11 bases. The V and J ends lost 7 bases and 5 bases, in that order; junction bases with no gene match: 2. Per germline, CDR1 SQVTM and CDR2 ANQGSEA. The CDR3 loop spans 12 amino acids. The CDR3 loop is CSGGLAGDTQYF. The CDR3 DNA is TGCAGCGGAGGACTAGCGGGAGATACGCAGTATTTT.

The rearrangement links TRBV20-1 to TRBJ2-3; 8 nucleotides line up with TRBD2. The V and J ends lost 8 bases and 5 bases, in that order; junction bases with no gene match: 9. The CDR3 length is 13 residues. Germline V lookup: CDR1 DFQATT, CDR2 SNEGSKA (reference sequence). CDR3 nucleotide sequence: TGCAGTTCTCTCCCGGGGGGGGTAGATACGCAGTATTTT. It encodes CSSLPGGVDTQYF.

This clonotype was seen ten or more times. CDR3 nucleotides: TGTGCCAGCAGTGAAAGGCTAGCGGGGGCTAAGACTGAGCAGTTCTTC. It specifies CASSERLAGAKTEQFF. V usage is TRBV6-1 and J usage is TRBJ2-1, with 10 bases lining up with TRBD2. With V trimmed by 2 bases and J by 9 bases, 10 bases remained unmatched. Germline values: CDR1 MNHNS, CDR2 SASEGT. This CDR3 spans 16 amino acids.

This clonotype has just a few counts. The V gene is TRBV5-1, the J gene TRBJ2-7, with D possibly being TRBD2 (6 bases). Germline CDR1 is SGHRS and CDR2 is YFSETQ. Trimming shortened V by 2 bases and J by 6 bases, and 9 bases separated the two germline ends. CDR3 length equals 12 residues. The CDR3 region has the DNA TGCGCCAGCAGCTTCGGGGGAGTCGAGCAGTACTTC. Encoded protein: CASSFGGVEQYF.

The chain carries TRBV10-3 and TRBJ2-3, with TRBD2 matching over 7 bases. Germline values: CDR1 ENHRY, CDR2 SYGVKD. The CDR3 contains 15 residues. V trimming: 10 bases; J trimming: 3 bases; junction bases outside the gene matches: 13. The CDR3 sequence is CATQLWGGETDTQYF. The CDR3 nucleotides are TGTGCCACCCAATTATGGGGAGGGGAGACAGATACGCAGTATTTT.

This chain joins TRBV7-2 and TRBJ2-1; unclear D gene. CDR1 and CDR2 (germline): SGHTA, FQGNSA. This CDR3 has 15 amino acids. The V end was cut by 1 base, the J end by 6 bases, with 13 bases between. The DNA for the CDR3 is TGTGCCAGCAGCTTAGTCCCTGGGCCTTTCAATGAGCAGTTCTTC. Its protein product is CASSLVPGPFNEQFF.

The V call is TRBV5-1, the J call TRBJ2-1; TRBD2 agrees at 7 bases. The J segment lost 0 bases and the V segment lost 0 bases, leaving 15 bases of the junction unmatched. From germline, CDR1 is SGHRS and CDR2 YFSETQ. The CDR3 consists of 20 residues. This CDR3 reads CASSLVAASGAQSSYNEQFF. DNA of the CDR3: TGCGCCAGCAGCTTGGTCGCCGCTAGCGGAGCACAAAGCTCCTACAATGAGCAGTTCTTC.

This clonotype was seen a few times. The CDR3 DNA reads as TGTGCCAGCAGCCACTCAGGGGCCAATCAGCCCCAGCATTTT. It yields the protein CASSHSGANQPQHF. The V call is TRBV3-2, the J call TRBJ1-5; the table's TRBD1 call for D was not verified on the DNA. TRBV3-2 is described as a pseudogene. This CDR3 contains 14 residues.

This chain uses TRBV11-2 with TRBJ2-2, with D uncertain. The CDR3 is made up of 15 amino acids. Germline V gene data show CDR1 as SGHAT and CDR2 as FQNNGV. Trimming took 2 bases from V and 2 from J, leaving 9 bases between them. DNA of the CDR3: TGTGCCAGCAGCTTAATCGGCTACAACACCGGGGAGCTGTTTTTT. It codes for CASSLIGYNTGELFF. The entire variable domain, with the rest obtained from reference TRBV11-2 and TRBJ2-2, is as follows: EAGVAQSPRYKIIEKRQSVAFWCNPISGHATLYWYQQILGQGPKLLIQFQNNGVVDDSQLPKDRFSAERLKGVDSTLKIQPAKLEDSAVYLCASSLIGYNTGELFFGEGSRLTVL.

This clonotype showed up just a few times. The gene calls are TRBV6-1 and TRBJ2-7, with D maybe TRBD1 (6 bases). From germline, CDR1 is MNHNS and CDR2 SASEGT. Trimming shortened V by 5 bases and J by 5 bases, and 13 bases separated the two germline ends. The CDR3 runs to 13 residues. The CDR3 coding sequence is TGTGCCAGCAGTAGTCAGGGGATCGACGAGCAGTACTTC. Translated, it gives CASSSQGIDEQYF.